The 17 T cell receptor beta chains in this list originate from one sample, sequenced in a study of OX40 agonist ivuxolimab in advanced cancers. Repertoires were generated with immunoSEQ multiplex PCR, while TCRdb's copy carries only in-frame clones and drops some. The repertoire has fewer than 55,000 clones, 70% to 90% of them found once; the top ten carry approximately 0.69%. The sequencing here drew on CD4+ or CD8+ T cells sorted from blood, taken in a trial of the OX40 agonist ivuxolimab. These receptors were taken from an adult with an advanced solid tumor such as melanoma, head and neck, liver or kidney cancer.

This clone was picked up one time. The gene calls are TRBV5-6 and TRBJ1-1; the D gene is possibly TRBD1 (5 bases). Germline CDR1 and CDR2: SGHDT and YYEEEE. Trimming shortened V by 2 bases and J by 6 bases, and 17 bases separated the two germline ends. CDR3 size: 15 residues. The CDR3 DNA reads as TGTGCCAGCAGCTTCGTCACGGCAGGGTACCCTGAAGCTTTCTTT. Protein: CASSFVTAGYPEAFF.

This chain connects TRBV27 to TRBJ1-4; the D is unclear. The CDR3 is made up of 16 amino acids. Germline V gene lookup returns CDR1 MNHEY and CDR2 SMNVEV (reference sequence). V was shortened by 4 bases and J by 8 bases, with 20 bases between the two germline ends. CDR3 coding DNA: TGTGCCAGCAGTTGGTCTTCGGAGACCGGAGGAGAAAAACTGTTTTTT. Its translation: CASSWSSETGGEKLFF.

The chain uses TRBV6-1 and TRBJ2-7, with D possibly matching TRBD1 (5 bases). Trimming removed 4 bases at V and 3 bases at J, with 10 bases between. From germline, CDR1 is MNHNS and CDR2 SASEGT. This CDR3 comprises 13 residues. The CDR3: CASSVWGSYEQYF. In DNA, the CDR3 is TGTGCCAGCAGTGTCTGGGGCAGCTACGAGCAGTACTTC.

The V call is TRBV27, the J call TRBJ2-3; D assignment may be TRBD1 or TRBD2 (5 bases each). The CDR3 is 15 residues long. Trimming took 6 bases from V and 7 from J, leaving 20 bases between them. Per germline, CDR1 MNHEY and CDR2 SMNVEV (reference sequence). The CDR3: CASRGVNPLRNTQYF. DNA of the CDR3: TGTGCCAGCAGGGGGGTTAACCCATTGCGGAATACGCAGTATTTT.

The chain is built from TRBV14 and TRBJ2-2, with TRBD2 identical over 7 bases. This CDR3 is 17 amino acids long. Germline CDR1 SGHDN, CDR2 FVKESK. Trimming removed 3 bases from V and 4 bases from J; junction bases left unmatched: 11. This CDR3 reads CASSQAHGGGGTGELFF. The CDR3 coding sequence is TGTGCCAGCAGCCAGGCCCATGGCGGGGGTGGCACCGGGGAGCTGTTTTTT.

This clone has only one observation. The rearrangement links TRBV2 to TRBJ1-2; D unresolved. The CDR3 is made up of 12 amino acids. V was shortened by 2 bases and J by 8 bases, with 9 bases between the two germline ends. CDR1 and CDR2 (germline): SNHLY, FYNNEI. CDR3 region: CASSENRLGYTF. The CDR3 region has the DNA TGTGCCAGCAGTGAAAATCGTCTGGGCTACACCTTC.

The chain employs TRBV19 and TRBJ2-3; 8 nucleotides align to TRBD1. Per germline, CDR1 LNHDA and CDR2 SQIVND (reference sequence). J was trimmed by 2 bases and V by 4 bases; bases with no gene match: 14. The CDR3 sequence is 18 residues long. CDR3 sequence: CASSTRATGVGVTDTQYF. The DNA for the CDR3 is TGTGCCAGTAGTACCCGGGCGACAGGGGTAGGGGTCACAGATACGCAGTATTTT.

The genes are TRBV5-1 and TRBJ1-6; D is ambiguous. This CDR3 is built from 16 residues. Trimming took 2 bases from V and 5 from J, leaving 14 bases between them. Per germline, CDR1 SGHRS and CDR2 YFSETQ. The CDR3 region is CASSFSIGGNNSPLHF. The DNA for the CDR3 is TGCGCCAGCAGCTTTTCAATAGGAGGGAATAATTCACCCCTCCACTTT. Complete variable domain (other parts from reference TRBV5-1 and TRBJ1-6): KAGVTQTPRYLIKTRGQQVTLSCSPISGHRSVSWYQQTPGQGLQFLFEYFSETQRNKGNFPGRFSGRQFSNSRSEMNVSTLELGDSALYLCASSFSIGGNNSPLHFGNGTRLTVT.

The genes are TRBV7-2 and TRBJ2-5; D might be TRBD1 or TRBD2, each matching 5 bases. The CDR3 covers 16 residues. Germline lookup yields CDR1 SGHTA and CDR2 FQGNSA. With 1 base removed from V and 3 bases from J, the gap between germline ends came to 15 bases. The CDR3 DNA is TGTGCCAGCAGCTTAGGGGGACGGACTGTCGAAGAGACCCAGTACTTC. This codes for CASSLGGRTVEETQYF. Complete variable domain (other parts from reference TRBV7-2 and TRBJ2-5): GAGVSQSPSNKVTEKGKDVELRCDPISGHTALYWYRQSLGQGLEFLIYFQGNSAPDKSGLPSDRFSAERTGGSVSTLTIQRTQQEDSAVYLCASSLGGRTVEETQYFGPGTRLLVL.

The CDR3 region has the DNA TGTGCCATCAAGAGGGCAGGGGACGAAAAACTGTTTTTT. This gives the protein CAIKRAGDEKLFF. This chain connects TRBV10-3 to TRBJ1-4; TRBD1 might be the D (6 bases). Germline V gene sequence: CDR1 ENHRY, CDR2 SYGVKD. V gave up 7 bases and J gave up 8 bases, with 14 bases separating them. The CDR3 spans 13 residues.

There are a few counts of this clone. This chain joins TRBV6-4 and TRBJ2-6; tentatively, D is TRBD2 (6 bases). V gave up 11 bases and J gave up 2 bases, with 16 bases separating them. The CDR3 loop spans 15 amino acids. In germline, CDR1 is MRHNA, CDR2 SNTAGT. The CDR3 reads CACQVGGPGANVLTF. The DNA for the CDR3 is TGTGCCTGTCAGGTTGGAGGGCCTGGGGCCAACGTCCTGACTTTC.

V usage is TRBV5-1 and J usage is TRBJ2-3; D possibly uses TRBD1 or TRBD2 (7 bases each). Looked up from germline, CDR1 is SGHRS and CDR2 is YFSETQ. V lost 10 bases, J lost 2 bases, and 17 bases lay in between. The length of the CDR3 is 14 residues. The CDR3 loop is CASAGGGLTDTQYF. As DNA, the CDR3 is TGCGCCTCCGCAGGGGGGGGCCTCACAGATACGCAGTATTTT.

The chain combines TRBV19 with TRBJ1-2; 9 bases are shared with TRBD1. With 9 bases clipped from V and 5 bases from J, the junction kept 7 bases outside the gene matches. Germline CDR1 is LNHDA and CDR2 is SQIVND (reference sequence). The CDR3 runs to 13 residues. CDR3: CASNRQGGYGYTF. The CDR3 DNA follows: TGTGCCAGCAACCGACAGGGGGGGTATGGCTACACCTTC. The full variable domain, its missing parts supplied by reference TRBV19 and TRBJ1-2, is DGGITQSPKYLFRKEGQNVTLSCEQNLNHDAMYWYRQDPGQGLRLIYYSQIVNDFQKGDIAEGYSVSREKKESFPLTVTSAQKNPTAFYLCASNRQGGYGYTFGSGTRLTVV.

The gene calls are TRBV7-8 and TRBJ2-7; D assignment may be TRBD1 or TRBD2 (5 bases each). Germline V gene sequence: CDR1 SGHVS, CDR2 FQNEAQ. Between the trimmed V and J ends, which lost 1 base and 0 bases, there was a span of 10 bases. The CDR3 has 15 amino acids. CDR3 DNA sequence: TGTGCCAGCAGCTTAGAGGTTGGGGGCTCCTACGAGCAGTACTTC. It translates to CASSLEVGGSYEQYF.

The CDR3 reads CASSTGRRPPSSTDTQYF. CDR3 nucleotides: TGTGCCAGCAGCACGGGACGACGCCCCCCCTCTAGCACAGATACGCAGTATTTT. This chain joins TRBV7-3 and TRBJ2-3; either TRBD1 or TRBD2 may fit D (5 bases each). Germline V gene lookup returns CDR1 SGHTA and CDR2 FQGTGA. V was clipped by 5 bases and J by 0 bases, with 21 bases between them. The CDR3 is 18 residues long.

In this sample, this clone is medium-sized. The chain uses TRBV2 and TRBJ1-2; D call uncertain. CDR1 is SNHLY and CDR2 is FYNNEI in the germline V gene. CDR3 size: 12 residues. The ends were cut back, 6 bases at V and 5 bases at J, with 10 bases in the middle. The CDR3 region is CASRQLGYGYTF. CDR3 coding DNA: TGTGCCAGCAGACAGTTAGGGTATGGCTACACCTTC.

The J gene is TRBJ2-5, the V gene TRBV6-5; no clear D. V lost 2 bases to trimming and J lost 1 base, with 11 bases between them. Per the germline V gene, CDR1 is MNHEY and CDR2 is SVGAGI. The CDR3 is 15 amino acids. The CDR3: CASSYTLEIQETQYF. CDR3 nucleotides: TGTGCCAGCAGTTACACCCTAGAGATCCAAGAGACCCAGTACTTC.